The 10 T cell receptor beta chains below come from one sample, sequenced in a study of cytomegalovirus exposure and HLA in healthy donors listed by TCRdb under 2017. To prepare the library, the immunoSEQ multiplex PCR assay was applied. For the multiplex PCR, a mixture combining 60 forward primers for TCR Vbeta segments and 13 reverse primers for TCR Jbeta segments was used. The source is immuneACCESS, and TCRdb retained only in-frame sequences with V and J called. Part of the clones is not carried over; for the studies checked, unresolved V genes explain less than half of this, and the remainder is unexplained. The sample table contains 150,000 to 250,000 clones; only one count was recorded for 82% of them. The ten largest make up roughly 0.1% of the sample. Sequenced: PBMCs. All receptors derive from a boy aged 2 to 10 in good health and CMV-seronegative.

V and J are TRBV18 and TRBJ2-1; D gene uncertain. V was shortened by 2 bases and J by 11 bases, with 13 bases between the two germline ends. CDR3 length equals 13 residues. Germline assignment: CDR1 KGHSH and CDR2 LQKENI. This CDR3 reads CASSPDSSEKQFF. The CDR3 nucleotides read TGTGCCAGCTCACCAGACTCTTCCGAGAAGCAGTTCTTC.

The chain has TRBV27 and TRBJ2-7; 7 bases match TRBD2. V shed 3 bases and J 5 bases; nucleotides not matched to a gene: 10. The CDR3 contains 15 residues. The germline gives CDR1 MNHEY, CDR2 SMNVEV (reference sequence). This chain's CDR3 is CASSFFGTNANEQYF. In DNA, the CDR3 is TGTGCCAGCAGTTTCTTCGGGACTAACGCGAACGAGCAGTACTTC.

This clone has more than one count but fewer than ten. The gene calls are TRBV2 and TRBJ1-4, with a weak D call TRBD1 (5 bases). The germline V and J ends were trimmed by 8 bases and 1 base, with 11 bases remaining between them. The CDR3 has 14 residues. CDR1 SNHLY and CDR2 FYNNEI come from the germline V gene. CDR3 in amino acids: CASARRGTNEKLFF. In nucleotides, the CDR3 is TGTGCCAGCGCCAGGAGGGGAACTAATGAAAAACTGTTTTTT.

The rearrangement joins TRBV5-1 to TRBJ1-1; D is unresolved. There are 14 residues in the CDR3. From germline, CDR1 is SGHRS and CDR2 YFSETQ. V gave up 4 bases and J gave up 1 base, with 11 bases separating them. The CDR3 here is CASSLVYRNTEAFF. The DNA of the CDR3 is TGCGCCAGCAGCCTTGTGTATAGGAACACTGAAGCTTTCTTT.

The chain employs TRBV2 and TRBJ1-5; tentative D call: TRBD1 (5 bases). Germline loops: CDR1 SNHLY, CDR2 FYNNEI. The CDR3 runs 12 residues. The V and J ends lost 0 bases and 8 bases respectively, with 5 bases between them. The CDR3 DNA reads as TGTGCCAGCAGTGAAGCAGGGGAGCCCCAGCATTTT. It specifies CASSEAGEPQHF.

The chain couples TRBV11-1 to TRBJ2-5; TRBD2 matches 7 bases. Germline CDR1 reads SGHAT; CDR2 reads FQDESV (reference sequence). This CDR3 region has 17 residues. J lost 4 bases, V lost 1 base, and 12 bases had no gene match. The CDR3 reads CASSLGSRGVPGETQYF. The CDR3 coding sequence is TGTGCCAGCAGCTTAGGGTCCCGGGGGGTCCCGGGAGAGACCCAGTACTTC. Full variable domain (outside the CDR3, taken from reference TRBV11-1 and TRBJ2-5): EAEVAQSPRYKITEKSQAVAFWCDPISGHATLYWYRQILGQGPELLVQFQDESVVDDSQLPKDRFSAERLKGVDSTLKIQPAELGDSAMYLCASSLGSRGVPGETQYFGPGTRLLVL.

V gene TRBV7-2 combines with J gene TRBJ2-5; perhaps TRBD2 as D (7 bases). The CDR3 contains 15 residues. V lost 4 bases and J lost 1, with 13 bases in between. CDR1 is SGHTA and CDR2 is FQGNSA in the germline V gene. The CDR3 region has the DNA TGTGCCAGCAGCTACGGCGGGGGCCCCCAAGAGACCCAGTACTTC. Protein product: CASSYGGGPQETQYF.

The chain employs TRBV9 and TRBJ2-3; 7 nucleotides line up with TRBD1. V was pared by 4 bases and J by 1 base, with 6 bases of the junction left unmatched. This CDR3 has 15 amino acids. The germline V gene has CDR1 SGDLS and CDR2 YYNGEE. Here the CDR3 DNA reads TGTGCCAGCAGCCGAAGGACAGGCGGCACAGATACGCAGTATTTT. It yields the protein CASSRRTGGTDTQYF.

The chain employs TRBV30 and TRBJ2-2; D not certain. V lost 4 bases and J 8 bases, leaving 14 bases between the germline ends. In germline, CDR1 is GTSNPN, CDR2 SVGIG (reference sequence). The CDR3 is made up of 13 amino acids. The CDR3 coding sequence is TGTGCCTGGAATAGATATACGGAGGGGGAGCTGTTTTTT. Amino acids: CAWNRYTEGELFF.

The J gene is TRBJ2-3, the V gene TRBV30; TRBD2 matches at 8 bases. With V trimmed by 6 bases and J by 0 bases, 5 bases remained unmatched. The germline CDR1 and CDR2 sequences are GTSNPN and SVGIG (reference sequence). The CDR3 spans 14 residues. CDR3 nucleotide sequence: TGTGCCTGTGTCGCGGGGGGTAGCACAGATACGCAGTATTTT. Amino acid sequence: CACVAGGSTDTQYF.